This T cell receptor beta chain stems from a study of blood T cell repertoires in COVID-19. Overall study context: The United States, Italy and Spain provided the acute and convalescent COVID-19 samples.

The method was immunoSEQ multiplex PCR; TCRdb's version includes in-frame clones alone and lacks a portion of them. The sample contains over 250,000 clones, approximately 88% of which appear only once. After removal of 3 bases from V and 6 bases from J, the junction contained 7 bases not matched to a gene. Germline CDR1 LGHDT, CDR2 YNNKEL (reference sequence). The CDR3 totals 14 residues. The sequence came from a man aged 50-59 years with acute or convalescent COVID-19. The sample comprised peripheral blood. The genes are TRBV3-1 (or the pseudogene TRBV3-2) and TRBJ1-2, with 7 bases identical to TRBD1. The CDR3 nucleotides read TGTGCCAGCAGCCACAACACAGGGGAAAATGGCTACACCTTC. This encodes CASSHNTGENGYTF.